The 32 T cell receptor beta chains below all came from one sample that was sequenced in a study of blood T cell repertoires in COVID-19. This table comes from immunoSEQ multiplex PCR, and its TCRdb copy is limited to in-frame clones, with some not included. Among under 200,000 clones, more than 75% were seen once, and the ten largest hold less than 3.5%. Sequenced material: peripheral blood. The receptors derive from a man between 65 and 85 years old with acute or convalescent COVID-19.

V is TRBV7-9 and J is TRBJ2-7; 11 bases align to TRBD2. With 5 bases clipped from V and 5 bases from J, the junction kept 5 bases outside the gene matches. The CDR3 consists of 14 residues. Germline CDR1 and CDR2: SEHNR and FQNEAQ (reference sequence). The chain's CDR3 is CASSRLAGMNEQYF. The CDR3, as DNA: TGTGCCAGCAGCCGACTAGCGGGAATGAACGAGCAGTACTTC.

The CDR3 sequence: CASSWGDGDRGTYEQYF. For the CDR3, the DNA is TGTGCCAGCAGCTGGGGGGACGGGGACAGGGGGACCTACGAGCAGTACTTC. The rearrangement links TRBV27 to TRBJ2-7, with TRBD1 identical over 11 bases. V lost 6 bases and J lost 2; bases outside the gene matches: 12. Germline V gives CDR1 MNHEY, CDR2 SMNVEV (reference sequence). The CDR3 extends over 17 amino acids.

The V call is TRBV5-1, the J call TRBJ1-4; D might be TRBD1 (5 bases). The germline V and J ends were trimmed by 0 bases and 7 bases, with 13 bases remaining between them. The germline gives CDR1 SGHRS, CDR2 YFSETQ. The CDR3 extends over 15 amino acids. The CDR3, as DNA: TGCGCCAGCAGCTTGGCGGGGACTTCTAGTGAAAAACTGTTTTTT. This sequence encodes CASSLAGTSSEKLFF.

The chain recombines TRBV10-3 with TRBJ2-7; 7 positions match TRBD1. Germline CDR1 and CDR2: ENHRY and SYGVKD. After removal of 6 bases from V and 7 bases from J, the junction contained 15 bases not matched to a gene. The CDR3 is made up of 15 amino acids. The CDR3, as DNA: TGTGCCATCAGCTCGAGGGGGCGCGAATTTGAGGAGCAGTACTTC. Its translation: CAISSRGREFEEQYF.

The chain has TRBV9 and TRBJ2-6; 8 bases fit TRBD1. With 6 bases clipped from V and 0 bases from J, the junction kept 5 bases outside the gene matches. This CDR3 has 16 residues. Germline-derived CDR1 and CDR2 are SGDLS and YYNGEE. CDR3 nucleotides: TGTGCCAGCAAGCGGCAGGGGGCCTCTGGGGCCAACGTCCTGACTTTC. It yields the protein CASKRQGASGANVLTF.

The CDR3 sequence: CAISRPGQGAGDTEAFF. The DNA of the CDR3 is TGTGCCATCAGTAGGCCGGGACAGGGGGCAGGGGACACTGAAGCTTTCTTT. This chain uses TRBV10-3 with TRBJ1-1; 12 positions agree with TRBD1. The J segment lost 3 bases and the V segment lost 5 bases, leaving 10 bases of the junction unmatched. Per germline, CDR1 ENHRY and CDR2 SYGVKD. The CDR3 runs 17 residues.

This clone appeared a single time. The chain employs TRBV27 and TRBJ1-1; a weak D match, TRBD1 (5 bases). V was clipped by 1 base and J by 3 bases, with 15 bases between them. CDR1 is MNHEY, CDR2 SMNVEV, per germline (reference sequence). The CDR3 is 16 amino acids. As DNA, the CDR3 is TGTGCCAGCAGTTTATATTACGGGCAGGGATACACTGAAGCTTTCTTT. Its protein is CASSLYYGQGYTEAFF.

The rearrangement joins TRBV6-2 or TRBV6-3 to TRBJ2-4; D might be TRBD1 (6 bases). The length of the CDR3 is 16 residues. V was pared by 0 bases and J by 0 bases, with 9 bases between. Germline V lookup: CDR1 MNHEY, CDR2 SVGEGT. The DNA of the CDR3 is TGTGCCAGCAGTTACTCCGTGGGACAAGCCAAAAACATTCAGTACTTC. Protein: CASSYSVGQAKNIQYF.

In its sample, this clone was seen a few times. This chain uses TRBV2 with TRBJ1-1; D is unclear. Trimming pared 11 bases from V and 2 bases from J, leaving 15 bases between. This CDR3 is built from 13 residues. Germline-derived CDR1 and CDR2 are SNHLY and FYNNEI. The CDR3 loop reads CAPSPRENTEAFF. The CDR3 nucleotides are TGTGCCCCCTCCCCGAGGGAAAACACTGAAGCTTTCTTT.

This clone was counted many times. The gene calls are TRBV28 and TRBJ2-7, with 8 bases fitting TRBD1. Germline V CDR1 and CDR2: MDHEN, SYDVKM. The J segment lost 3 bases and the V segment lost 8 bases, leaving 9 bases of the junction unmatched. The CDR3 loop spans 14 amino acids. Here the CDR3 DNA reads TGTGCCAGCTTCCCGACAGGGGAGGTCTACGAGCAGTACTTC. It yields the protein CASFPTGEVYEQYF. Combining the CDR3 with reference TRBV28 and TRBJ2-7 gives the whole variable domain DVKVTQSSRYLVKRTGEKVFLECVQDMDHENMFWYRQDPGLGLRLIYFSYDVKMKEKGDIPEGYSVSREKKERFSLILESASTNQTSMYLCASFPTGEVYEQYFGPGTRLTVT.

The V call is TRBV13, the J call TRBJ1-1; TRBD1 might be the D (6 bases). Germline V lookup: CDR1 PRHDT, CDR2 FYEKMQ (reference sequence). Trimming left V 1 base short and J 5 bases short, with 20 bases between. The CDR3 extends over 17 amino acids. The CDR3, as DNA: TGTGCCAGCAGCTTAGAAGGTTTCGGGGGGCTTCGGACTGAAGCTTTCTTT. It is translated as CASSLEGFGGLRTEAFF.

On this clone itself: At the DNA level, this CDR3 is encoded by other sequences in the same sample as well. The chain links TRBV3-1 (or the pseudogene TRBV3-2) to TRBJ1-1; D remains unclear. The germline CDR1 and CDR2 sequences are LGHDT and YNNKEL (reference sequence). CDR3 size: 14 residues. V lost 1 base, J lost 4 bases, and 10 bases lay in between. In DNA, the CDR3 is TGTGCCAGCAGCCAAGCTGGACGGGGCACTGAAGCTTTCTTT. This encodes CASSQAGRGTEAFF.

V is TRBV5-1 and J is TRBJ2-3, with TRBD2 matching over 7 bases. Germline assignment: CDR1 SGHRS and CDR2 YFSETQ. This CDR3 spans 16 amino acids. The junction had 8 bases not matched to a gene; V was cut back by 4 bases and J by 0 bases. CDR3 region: CASSTASGPSTDTQYF. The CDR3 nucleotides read TGCGCCAGCAGCACCGCTAGCGGCCCTAGCACAGATACGCAGTATTTT.

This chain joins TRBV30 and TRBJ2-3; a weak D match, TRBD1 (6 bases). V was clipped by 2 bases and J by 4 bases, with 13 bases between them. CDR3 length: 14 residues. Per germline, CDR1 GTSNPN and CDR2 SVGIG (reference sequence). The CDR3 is CAWSTTGSSDTQYF. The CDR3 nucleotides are TGTGCCTGGAGTACCACAGGGTCCTCAGATACGCAGTATTTT.

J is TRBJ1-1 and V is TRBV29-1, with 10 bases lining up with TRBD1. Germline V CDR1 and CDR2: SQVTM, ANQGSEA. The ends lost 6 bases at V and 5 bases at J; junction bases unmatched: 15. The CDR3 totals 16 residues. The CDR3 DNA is TGCAGCGTCCAAAGGGGGACAGGGGATTATAGTACTGAAGCTTTCTTT. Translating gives CSVQRGTGDYSTEAFF.

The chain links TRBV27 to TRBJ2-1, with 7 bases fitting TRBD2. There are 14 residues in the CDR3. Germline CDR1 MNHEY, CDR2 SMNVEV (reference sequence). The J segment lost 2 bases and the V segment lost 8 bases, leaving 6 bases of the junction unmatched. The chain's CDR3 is CASRREPAYNEQFF. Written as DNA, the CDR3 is TGTGCCAGCCGGCGGGAGCCCGCCTACAATGAGCAGTTCTTC.

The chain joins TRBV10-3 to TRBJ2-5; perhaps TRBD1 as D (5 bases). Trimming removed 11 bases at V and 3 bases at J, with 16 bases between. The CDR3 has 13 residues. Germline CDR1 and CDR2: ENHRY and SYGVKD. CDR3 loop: CAARAQGEETQYF. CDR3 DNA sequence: TGTGCCGCCCGAGCCCAGGGTGAAGAGACCCAGTACTTC.

Written as DNA, the CDR3 is TGTGCCAGCAGCAACCCCCAGACAGGGAACACTGAAGCTTTCTTT. This translates into CASSNPQTGNTEAFF. The chain links TRBV5-4 to TRBJ1-1; D perhaps matches TRBD1 (6 bases). The V end was cut by 4 bases, the J end by 1 base, with 14 bases between. The CDR3 length is 15 residues. CDR1 and CDR2 from the germline V gene are SGHNT and YYREEE (reference sequence). The entire variable domain, with the rest obtained from reference TRBV5-4 and TRBJ1-1, is as follows: ETGVTQSPTHLIKTRGQQVTLRCSSQSGHNTVSWYQQALGQGPQFIFQYYREEENGRGNFPPRFSGLQFPNYSSELNVNALELDDSALYLCASSNPQTGNTEAFFGQGTRLTVV.

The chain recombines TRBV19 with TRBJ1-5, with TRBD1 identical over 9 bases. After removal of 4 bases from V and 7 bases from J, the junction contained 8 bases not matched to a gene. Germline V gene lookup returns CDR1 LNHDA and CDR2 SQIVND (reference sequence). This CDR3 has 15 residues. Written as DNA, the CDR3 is TGTGCCAGTAGTACACGGGACAGGGTGGACCAGCCCCAGCATTTT. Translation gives CASSTRDRVDQPQHF. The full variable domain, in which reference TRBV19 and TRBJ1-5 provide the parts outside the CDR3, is DGGITQSPKYLFRKEGQNVTLSCEQNLNHDAMYWYRQDPGQGLRLIYYSQIVNDFQKGDIAEGYSVSREKKESFPLTVTSAQKNPTAFYLCASSTRDRVDQPQHFGDGTRLSIL.

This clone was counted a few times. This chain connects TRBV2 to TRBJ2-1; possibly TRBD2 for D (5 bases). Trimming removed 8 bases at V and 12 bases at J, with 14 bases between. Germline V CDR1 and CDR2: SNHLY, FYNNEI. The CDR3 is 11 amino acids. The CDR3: CASAGYMWQFF. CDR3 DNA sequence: TGTGCCAGCGCGGGTTACATGTGGCAGTTCTTC.

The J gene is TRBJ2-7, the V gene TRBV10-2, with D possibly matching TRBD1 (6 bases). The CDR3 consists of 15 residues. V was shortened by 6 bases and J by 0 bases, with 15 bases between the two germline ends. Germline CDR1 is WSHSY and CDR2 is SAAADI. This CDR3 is CASRNRAPSSYEQYF. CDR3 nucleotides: TGCGCCAGCAGGAACAGGGCCCCTAGCTCCTACGAGCAGTACTTC.

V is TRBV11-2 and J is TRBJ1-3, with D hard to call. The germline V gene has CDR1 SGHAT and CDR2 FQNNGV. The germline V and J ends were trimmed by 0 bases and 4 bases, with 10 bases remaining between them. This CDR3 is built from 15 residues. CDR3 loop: CASSLDLERGNTIYF. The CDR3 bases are TGTGCCAGCAGCTTAGATCTAGAGCGAGGAAACACCATATATTTT.

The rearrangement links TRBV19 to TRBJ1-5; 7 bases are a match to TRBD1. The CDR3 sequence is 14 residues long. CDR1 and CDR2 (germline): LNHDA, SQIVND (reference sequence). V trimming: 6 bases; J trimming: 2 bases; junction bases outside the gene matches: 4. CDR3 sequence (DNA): TGTGCCAGTAGCCACGGACAGGGCAATCAGCCCCAGCATTTT. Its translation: CASSHGQGNQPQHF.

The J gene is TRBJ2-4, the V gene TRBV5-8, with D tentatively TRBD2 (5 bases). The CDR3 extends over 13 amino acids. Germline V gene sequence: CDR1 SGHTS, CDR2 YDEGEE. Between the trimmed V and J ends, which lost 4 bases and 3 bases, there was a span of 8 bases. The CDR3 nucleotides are TGTGCCAGCAGCCCAGAGGGCAAAAACATTCAGTACTTC. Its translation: CASSPEGKNIQYF.

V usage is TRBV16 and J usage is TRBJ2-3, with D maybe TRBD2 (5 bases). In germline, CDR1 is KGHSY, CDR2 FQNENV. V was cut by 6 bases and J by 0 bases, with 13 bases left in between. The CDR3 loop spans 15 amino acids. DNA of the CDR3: TGTGCCAGCAGTAACCCCGGGGATAGCACAGATACGCAGTATTTT. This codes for CASSNPGDSTDTQYF. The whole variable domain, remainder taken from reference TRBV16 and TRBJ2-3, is GEEVAQTPKHLVRGEGQKAKLYCAPIKGHSYVFWYQQVLKNEFKFLISFQNENVFDETGMPKERFSAKCLPNSPCSLEIQATKLEDSAVYFCASSNPGDSTDTQYFGPGTRLTVL.

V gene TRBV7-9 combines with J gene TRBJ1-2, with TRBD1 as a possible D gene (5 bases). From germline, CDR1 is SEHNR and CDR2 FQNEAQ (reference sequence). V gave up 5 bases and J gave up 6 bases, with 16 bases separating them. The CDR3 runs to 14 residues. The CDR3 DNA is TGTGCCAGCAGCGCTATAGGGGTGATTGATGGCTACACCTTC. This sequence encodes CASSAIGVIDGYTF.

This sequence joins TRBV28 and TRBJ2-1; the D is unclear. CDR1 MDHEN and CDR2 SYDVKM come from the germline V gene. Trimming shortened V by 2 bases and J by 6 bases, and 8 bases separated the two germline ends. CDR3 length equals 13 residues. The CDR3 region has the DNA TGTGCCAGCAGTTTAGGCCGTTTCAATGAGCAGTTCTTC. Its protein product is CASSLGRFNEQFF.

The CDR3: CASSLSTSSGNTIYF. The CDR3 DNA follows: TGTGCCAGCAGCTTAAGTACTTCATCTGGAAACACCATATATTTT. The gene calls are TRBV7-9 and TRBJ1-3, with unresolved D. V lost 2 bases and J 1 base, leaving 9 bases between the germline ends. This CDR3 is 15 amino acids long. CDR1 and CDR2 from the germline V gene are SEHNR and FQNEAQ (reference sequence).

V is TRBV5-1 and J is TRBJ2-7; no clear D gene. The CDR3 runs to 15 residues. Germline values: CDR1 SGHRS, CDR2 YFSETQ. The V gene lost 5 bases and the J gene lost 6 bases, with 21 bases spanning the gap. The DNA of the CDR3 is TGCGCCAGCAGTGATGATGTAGCCGGATCGAGCGAGCAGTACTTC. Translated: CASSDDVAGSSEQYF.

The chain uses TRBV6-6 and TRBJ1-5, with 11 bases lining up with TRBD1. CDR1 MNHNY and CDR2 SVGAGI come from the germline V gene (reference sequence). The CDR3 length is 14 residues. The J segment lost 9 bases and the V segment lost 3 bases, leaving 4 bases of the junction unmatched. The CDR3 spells CASSYGTGGLPQHF. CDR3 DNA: TGTGCCAGCAGTTATGGGACAGGGGGTCTGCCCCAGCATTTT.

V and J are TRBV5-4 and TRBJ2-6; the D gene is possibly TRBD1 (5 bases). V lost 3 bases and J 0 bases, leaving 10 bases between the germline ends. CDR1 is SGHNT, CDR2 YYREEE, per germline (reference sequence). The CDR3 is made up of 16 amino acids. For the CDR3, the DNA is TGTGCCAGCAGCTCACAGGCCGCCTCTGGGGCCAACGTCCTGACTTTC. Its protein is CASSSQAASGANVLTF.

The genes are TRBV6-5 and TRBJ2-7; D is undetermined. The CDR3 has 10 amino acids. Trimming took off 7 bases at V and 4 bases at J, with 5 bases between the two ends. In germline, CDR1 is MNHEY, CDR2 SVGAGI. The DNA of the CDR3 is TGTGCCAGCAACTCGTACGAGCAGTACTTC. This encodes CASNSYEQYF.